These T cell receptor beta chains were read from a single sample in a study of T cell clonotyping in hematopoietic cell transplantation. Profiled with immunoSEQ multiplex PCR; TCRdb holds only in-frame clones, not every one. In the table there are 40,000 to 55,000 clones, roughly 94% of which are singletons. Sequencing was carried out using peripheral blood mononuclear cells. The origin of the receptors is a woman between 45 and 60 years old in good health. Some clones in this sample may be carry-over from other donors' samples. The CDR3 runs from the conserved cysteine through the conserved F or W. Fields, in order: J gene, V gene, CDR3 length, D gene, clone size, CDR3 DNA, CDR3 protein. D genes are given only for firm matches. Where a row states a size, it is once, few, many or the class of an expanded clone; other rows omit it.

J: TRBJ1-2
V: TRBV7-8
length: 15
D: .
size: .
DNA: TGTGCCAGCAGCTTAGCGTTTAGCGGGACTTATGGCTACACCTTC
CDR3: CASSLAFSGTYGYTF

J: TRBJ2-7
V: TRBV28
length: 12
D: .
size: .
DNA: TGTGCCAGCGAAACCGGATACAACGAGCAGTACTTC
CDR3: CASETGYNEQYF

J: TRBJ2-3
V: TRBV5-6
length: 16
D: .
size: .
DNA: TGTGCCAGCAGCTTGGCCAGAGAGGGACACACAGATACGCAGTATTTT
CDR3: CASSLAREGHTDTQYF

J: TRBJ1-4
V: TRBV2
length: 15
D: .
size: .
DNA: TGTGCCAGCAGTGTGGGGGGAGCAACTAATGAAAAACTGTTTTTT
CDR3: CASSVGGATNEKLFF

J: TRBJ2-2
V: TRBV6-1
length: 14
D: .
size: few
DNA: TGTGCCAGCATTCCGGAGCCCGGGGCCGGGGAGCTGTTTTTT
CDR3: CASIPEPGAGELFF

J: TRBJ1-4
V: TRBV28
length: 16
D: .
size: .
DNA: TGTGCCAGCAGATTAAATGCCGGGACGGGTAATGAAAAACTGTTTTTT
CDR3: CASRLNAGTGNEKLFF

J: TRBJ2-2
V: TRBV11-3
length: 16
D: .
size: few
DNA: TGTGCCAGCAGCCGTTCGACAGGAGCGAACACCGGGGAGCTGTTTTTT
CDR3: CASSRSTGANTGELFF

J: TRBJ1-2
V: TRBV2
length: 12
D: .
size: .
DNA: TGTGCCAGCAGTGACGGTGTCTATGGCTACACCTTC
CDR3: CASSDGVYGYTF

J: TRBJ1-1
V: TRBV2
length: 15
D: TRBD1
size: .
DNA: TGTGCCAGCAGACGGACAGGGGGCGGTGTGGTGAAAGCTTTCTTT
CDR3: CASRRTGGGVVKAFF

J: TRBJ1-3
V: TRBV4-3
length: 13
D: TRBD1
size: .
DNA: TGCGCCAGCAGCCCGACAGGGGGAAACACCATATATTTT
CDR3: CASSPTGGNTIYF

J: TRBJ1-1
V: TRBV11-2
length: 12
D: .
size: .
DNA: TGTGCCAGCAGCCGAGGGGACACTGAAGCTTTCTTT
CDR3: CASSRGDTEAFF

J: TRBJ2-4
V: TRBV5-1
length: 14
D: TRBD2
size: .
DNA: TGCGCCAGCAGGCCTAGCGGCGGAGCCTTCATTCAGTACTTC
CDR3: CASRPSGGAFIQYF

J: TRBJ1-2
V: TRBV5-4
length: 14
D: TRBD1
size: .
DNA: TGTGCCAGCCGCCGGGACAGGGGATATGTAGGCTACACCTTC
CDR3: CASRRDRGYVGYTF

J: TRBJ2-7
V: TRBV10-3
length: 15
D: TRBD1
size: .
DNA: TGTGCCATCAGTGAGAAGACAGGGGCTTCCTACGAGCAGTACTTC
CDR3: CAISEKTGASYEQYF

J: TRBJ1-1
V: TRBV7-2
length: 13
D: .
size: .
DNA: TGTGCCAGCAGGGAAGGGGTAAACACTGAAGCTTTCTTT
CDR3: CASREGVNTEAFF

J: TRBJ1-2
V: TRBV9
length: 13
D: .
size: .
DNA: TGTGCCAGCAACTCCCCGGTCCAAGCAGGCTACACCTTC
CDR3: CASNSPVQAGYTF

J: TRBJ2-7
V: TRBV6-5
length: 12
D: .
size: few
DNA: TGTGCCACCCGACACTTAACCTACGAGCAGTACTTC
CDR3: CATRHLTYEQYF

J: TRBJ2-7
V: TRBV10-3
length: 12
D: .
size: .
DNA: TGTGCCATCTCCCCCGGGGACTACGAGCAGTACTTC
CDR3: CAISPGDYEQYF

J: TRBJ1-1
V: TRBV10-1
length: 13
D: .
size: .
DNA: TGCGCCAGCAGGGACAACTCAAACACTGAAGCTTTCTTT
CDR3: CASRDNSNTEAFF

J: TRBJ2-3
V: TRBV5-4
length: 15
D: .
size: .
DNA: TGTGCCATCCCGAGTGAAAGGGGTAGCACAGATACGCAGTATTTT
CDR3: CAIPSERGSTDTQYF

J: TRBJ1-5
V: TRBV19
length: 18
D: TRBD1
size: .
DNA: TGTGCCAGTAGTATAGATCTTGGACAGGGCTTCCCGAATCAGCCCCAGCATTTT
CDR3: CASSIDLGQGFPNQPQHF

J: TRBJ1-2
V: TRBV2
length: 14
D: .
size: .
DNA: TGTGCCAGCAGTTACTCTTTAGCTAACTATGGCTACACCTTC
CDR3: CASSYSLANYGYTF

J: TRBJ2-2
V: TRBV7-8
length: 15
D: .
size: .
DNA: TGTGCCAGCAGCTTGAGACTCCCGAACACCGGGGAGCTGTTTTTT
CDR3: CASSLRLPNTGELFF

J: TRBJ2-7
V: TRBV29-1
length: 12
D: .
size: .
DNA: TGCAGCGTTGGTAGGGGTGCCTACGAGCAGTACTTC
CDR3: CSVGRGAYEQYF

J: TRBJ2-1
V: TRBV2
length: 15
D: .
size: .
DNA: TGTGCCAGCAGTCCGGGACCGAGCTCCTACAATGAGCAGTTCTTC
CDR3: CASSPGPSSYNEQFF

J: TRBJ1-1
V: TRBV4-2
length: 18
D: TRBD1
size: .
DNA: TGTGCCAGCAGCCAAGGGGCCTGGGAGGGGGCGTTGGGCACTGAAGCTTTCTTT
CDR3: CASSQGAWEGALGTEAFF

J: TRBJ1-2
V: TRBV6-6
length: 15
D: .
size: few
DNA: TGTGCCAGCAGTTACTCGAGGGGGGGCGCGTTTGGCTACACCTTC
CDR3: CASSYSRGGAFGYTF

J: TRBJ2-7
V: TRBV18
length: 15
D: .
size: .
DNA: TGTGCCAGCTCACCCCCGGATCTGGGGGCGTACGAGCAGTACTTC
CDR3: CASSPPDLGAYEQYF

J: TRBJ2-7
V: TRBV5-6
length: 11
D: .
size: .
DNA: TGTGCCAGCAGCTTTTATGACGAGCAGTACTTC
CDR3: CASSFYDEQYF

J: TRBJ2-1
V: TRBV11-3
length: 15
D: TRBD1
size: .
DNA: TGTGCCAGCAGCCAGCAGACAGGGGGGGACAATGAGCAGTTCTTC
CDR3: CASSQQTGGDNEQFF

J: TRBJ1-2
V: TRBV6-5
length: 15
D: .
size: .
DNA: TGTGCCAGCAGTTCCCACTGGCCCCTAAACTATGGCTACACCTTC
CDR3: CASSSHWPLNYGYTF

J: TRBJ2-2
V: TRBV14
length: 14
D: .
size: .
DNA: TGTGCCAGCAGCCAATCAGTGAACACCGGGGAGCTGTTTTTT
CDR3: CASSQSVNTGELFF

J: TRBJ1-1
V: TRBV7-3
length: 13
D: .
size: .
DNA: TGTGCCAGCAGCCTTTTAATGAACACTGAAGCTTTCTTT
CDR3: CASSLLMNTEAFF

J: TRBJ2-5
V: TRBV6-1
length: 13
D: TRBD1
size: .
DNA: TGTGCCAGCAGGGATACAGGGGAAGAGACCCAGTACTTC
CDR3: CASRDTGEETQYF

J: TRBJ1-1
V: TRBV6-1
length: 11
D: .
size: .
DNA: TGTGCCAGCAGTGAAGCCTTTGTAGCTTTCTTT
CDR3: CASSEAFVAFF

J: TRBJ1-4
V: TRBV6-6
length: 13
D: TRBD1
size: .
DNA: TGTGCCAGTGGACAGGCGACCTGGGAAAAACTGTTTTTT
CDR3: CASGQATWEKLFF

J: TRBJ2-3
V: TRBV7-3
length: 15
D: .
size: .
DNA: TGTGCCAGCAGCCGAGGAGGGGGCGTCGGGGATACGCAGTATTTT
CDR3: CASSRGGGVGDTQYF

J: TRBJ2-7
V: TRBV18
length: 14
D: TRBD1
size: .
DNA: TGTGCCAGCTCACAGACAGGGGGACCCTACGAGCAGTACTTC
CDR3: CASSQTGGPYEQYF

J: TRBJ2-7
V: TRBV5-6
length: 14
D: .
size: .
DNA: TGTGCCAGCAGCTTGAAAACCCTCTCCTACGAGCAGTACTTC
CDR3: CASSLKTLSYEQYF

J: TRBJ2-7
V: TRBV7-9
length: 17
D: .
size: .
DNA: TGTGCCAGCAGCTTAGACCGTGGCCTACCCCTCTCCTACGAGCAGTACTTC
CDR3: CASSLDRGLPLSYEQYF

J: TRBJ2-2
V: TRBV7-2
length: 17
D: TRBD2
size: .
DNA: TGTGCCAGCAGCTCCCACCAAGCGGGGTTGAACACCGGGGAGCTGTTTTTT
CDR3: CASSSHQAGLNTGELFF

J: TRBJ2-6
V: TRBV14
length: 15
D: TRBD1
size: .
DNA: TGTGCCAGCAAACAGGGGGCCTCTGGGGCCAACGTCCTGACTTTC
CDR3: CASKQGASGANVLTF

J: TRBJ2-7
V: TRBV13
length: 16
D: TRBD1
size: once
DNA: TGTGCCAGCAGCTTAGGACCCGGGACAGGTTCCTACGAGCAGTACTTC
CDR3: CASSLGPGTGSYEQYF

J: TRBJ1-4
V: TRBV14
length: 15
D: .
size: .
DNA: TGTGCCAGCAGCCAAGGCTTCCGGGGCGGTGAAAAACTGTTTTTT
CDR3: CASSQGFRGGEKLFF

J: TRBJ1-6
V: TRBV25-1
length: 16
D: .
size: .
DNA: TGTGCCAGCAGTGGACCCCACCGCGGGGGCGGTTCACCCCTCCACTTT
CDR3: CASSGPHRGGGSPLHF

J: TRBJ1-6
V: TRBV5-6
length: 16
D: TRBD1
size: .
DNA: TGTGCCAGCAGCTTGCCCCGACAGGGGGCAAACTCACCCCTCCACTTT
CDR3: CASSLPRQGANSPLHF

J: TRBJ2-3
V: TRBV19
length: 13
D: .
size: .
DNA: TGTGCCAGTAGTATAGTTGTCCCAGATACGCAGTATTTT
CDR3: CASSIVVPDTQYF